What follows is one T cell receptor beta chain and its context. Antigen specificity is unknown. This entry is derived from a study of OX40 agonist ivuxolimab in advanced cancers. General study findings and limits: At 0.1 to 3.0 mg/kg and by week 6, CD4+ and CD8+ T cells in the blood had expanded clonally. There were also nonresponders showing low normalized T-cell clonal expansion.

Measured with immunoSEQ multiplex PCR; TCRdb has only the in-frame clones, and not every one. The table has 50,000 to 65,000 clones, over 70% seen once. CDR3 length: 17 amino acids. V gave up 4 bases and J gave up 4 bases, with 17 bases separating them. Per germline, CDR1 ENHRY and CDR2 SYGVKD. The gene calls are TRBV10-3 and TRBJ2-6; the D gene is possibly TRBD1 (7 bases). The material sequenced was CD4+ or CD8+ T cells sorted from blood, taken in a trial of the OX40 agonist ivuxolimab. The clonotype comes from an adult with an advanced solid tumor such as melanoma, head and neck, liver or kidney cancer. CDR3 protein: CAISAGGGPSGANVLTF. CDR3 sequence (DNA): TGTGCCATCAGTGCAGGAGGGGGCCCTTCGGGGGCCAACGTCCTGACTTTC.